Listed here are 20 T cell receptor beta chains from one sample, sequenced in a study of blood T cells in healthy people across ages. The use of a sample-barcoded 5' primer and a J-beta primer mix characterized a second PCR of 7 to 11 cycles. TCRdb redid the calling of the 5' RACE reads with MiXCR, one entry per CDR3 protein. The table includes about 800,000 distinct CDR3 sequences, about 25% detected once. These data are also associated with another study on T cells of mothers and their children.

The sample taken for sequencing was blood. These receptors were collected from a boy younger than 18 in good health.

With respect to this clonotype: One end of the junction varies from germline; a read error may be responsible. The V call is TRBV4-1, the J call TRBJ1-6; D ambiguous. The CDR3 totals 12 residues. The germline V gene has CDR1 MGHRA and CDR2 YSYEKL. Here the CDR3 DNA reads TGCGCCAGCAGCCAAGGAAATTCATCCCTCCACTTT. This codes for CASSQGNSSLHF.

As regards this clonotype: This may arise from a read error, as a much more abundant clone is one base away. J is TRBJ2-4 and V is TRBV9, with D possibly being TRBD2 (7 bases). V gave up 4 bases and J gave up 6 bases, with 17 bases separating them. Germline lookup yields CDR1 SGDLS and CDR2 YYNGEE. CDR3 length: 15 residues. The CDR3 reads CASSSWEGVGNIQYF. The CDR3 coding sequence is TGTGCCAGCAGCTCCTGGGAGGGGGTGGGAAACATTCAGTACTTC.

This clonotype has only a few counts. CDR3 nucleotides: TGCAGTGCTAGCGCGGGAGCTCCAGATACGCAGTATTTT. This sequence encodes CSASAGAPDTQYF. The gene calls are TRBV20-1 and TRBJ2-3; TRBD2 matches at 7 bases. The junction had 4 bases not matched to a gene; V was cut back by 3 bases and J by 4 bases. This CDR3 is built from 13 residues. The germline V gene encodes CDR1 DFQATT and CDR2 SNEGSKA (reference sequence).

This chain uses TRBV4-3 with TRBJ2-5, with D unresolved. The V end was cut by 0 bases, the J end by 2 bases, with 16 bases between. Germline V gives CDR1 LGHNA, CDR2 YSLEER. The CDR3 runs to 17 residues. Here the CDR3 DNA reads TGCGCCAGCAGCCAAGATGGGATTCTAGGGATACAAGAGACCCAGTACTTC. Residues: CASSQDGILGIQETQYF.

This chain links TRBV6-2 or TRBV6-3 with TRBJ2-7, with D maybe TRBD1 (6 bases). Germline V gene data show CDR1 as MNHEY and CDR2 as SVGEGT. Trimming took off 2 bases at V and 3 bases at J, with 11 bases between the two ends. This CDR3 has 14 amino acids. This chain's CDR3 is CASSYQGTLYEQYF. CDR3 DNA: TGTGCCAGCAGTTACCAGGGGACACTCTACGAGCAGTACTTC.

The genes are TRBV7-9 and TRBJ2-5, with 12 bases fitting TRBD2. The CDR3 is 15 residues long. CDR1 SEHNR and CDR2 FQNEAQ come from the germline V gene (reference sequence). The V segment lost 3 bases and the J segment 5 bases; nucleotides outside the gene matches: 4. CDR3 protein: CASSFYGTSGETQYF. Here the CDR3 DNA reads TGTGCCAGCAGCTTTTACGGGACTAGCGGGGAGACCCAGTACTTC. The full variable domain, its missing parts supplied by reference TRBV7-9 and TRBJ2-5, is DTGVSQNPRHKITKRGQNVTFRCDPISEHNRLYWYRQTLGQGPEFLTYFQNEAQLEKSRLLSDRFSAERPKGSFSTLEIQRTEQGDSAMYLCASSFYGTSGETQYFGPGTRLLVL.

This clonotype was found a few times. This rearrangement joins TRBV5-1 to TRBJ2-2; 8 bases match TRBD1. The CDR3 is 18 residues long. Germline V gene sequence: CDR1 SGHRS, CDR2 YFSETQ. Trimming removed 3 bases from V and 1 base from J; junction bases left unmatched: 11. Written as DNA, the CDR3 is TGCGCCAGCAGCTCTTTTCGTCCCGGACAGGGGAACACCGGGGAGCTGTTTTTT. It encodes CASSSFRPGQGNTGELFF.

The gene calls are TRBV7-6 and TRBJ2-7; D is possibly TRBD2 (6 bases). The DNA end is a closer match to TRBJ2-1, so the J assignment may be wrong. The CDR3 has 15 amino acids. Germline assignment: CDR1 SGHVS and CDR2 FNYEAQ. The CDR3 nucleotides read TGTGCCAGCAGCTTAAAGGGACCCGGGGGCAATGAGCAGTTCTTC. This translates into CASSLKGPGGNEQFF.

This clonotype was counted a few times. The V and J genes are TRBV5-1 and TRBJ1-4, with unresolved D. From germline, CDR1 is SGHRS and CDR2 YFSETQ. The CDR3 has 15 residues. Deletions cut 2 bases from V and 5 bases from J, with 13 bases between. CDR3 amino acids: CASSFSGNDNEKLFF. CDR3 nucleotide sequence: TGCGCCAGCAGCTTCAGTGGTAATGACAATGAAAAACTGTTTTTT.

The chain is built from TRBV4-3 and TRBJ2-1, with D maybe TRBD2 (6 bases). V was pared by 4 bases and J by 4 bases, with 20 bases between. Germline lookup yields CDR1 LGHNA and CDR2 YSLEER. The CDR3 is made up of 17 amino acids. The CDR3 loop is CASSPRSASASYNEQFF. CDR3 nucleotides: TGCGCCAGCAGCCCAAGATCGGCTAGCGCCTCTTACAATGAGCAGTTCTTC.

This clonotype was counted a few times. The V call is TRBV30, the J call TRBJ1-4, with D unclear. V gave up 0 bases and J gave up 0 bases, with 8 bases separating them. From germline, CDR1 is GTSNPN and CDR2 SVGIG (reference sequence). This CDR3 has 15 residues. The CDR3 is CAWSVLGTTNEKLFF. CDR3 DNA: TGTGCCTGGAGTGTACTAGGGACAACTAATGAAAAACTGTTTTTT. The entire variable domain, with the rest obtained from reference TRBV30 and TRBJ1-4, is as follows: SQTIHQWPATLVQPVGSPLSLECTVEGTSNPNLYWYRQAAGRGLQLLFYSVGIGQISSEVPQNLSASRPQDRQFILSSKKLLLSDSGFYLCAWSVLGTTNEKLFFGSGTQLSVL.

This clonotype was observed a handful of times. CDR3 protein: CASSSGLAWEQYF. The CDR3 DNA follows: TGTGCCAGCAGTTCAGGACTAGCGTGGGAGCAGTACTTC. The rearrangement uses TRBV28 and TRBJ2-5; 9 bases match TRBD2. CDR1 MDHEN and CDR2 SYDVKM come from the germline V gene. Trimming took 4 bases from V and 11 from J; bases not matched to a gene: 8. The CDR3 has 13 residues.

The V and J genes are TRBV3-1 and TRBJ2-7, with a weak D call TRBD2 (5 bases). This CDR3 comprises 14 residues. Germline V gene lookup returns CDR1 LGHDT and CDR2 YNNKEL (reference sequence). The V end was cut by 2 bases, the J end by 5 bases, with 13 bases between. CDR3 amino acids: CASSQFRGRDEQYF. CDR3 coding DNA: TGTGCCAGCAGCCAATTTCGGGGTCGCGACGAGCAGTACTTC.

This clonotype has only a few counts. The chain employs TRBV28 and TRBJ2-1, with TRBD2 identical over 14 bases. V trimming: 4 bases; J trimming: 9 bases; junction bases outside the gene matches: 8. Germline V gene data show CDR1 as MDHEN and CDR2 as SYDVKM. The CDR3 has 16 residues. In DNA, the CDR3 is TGTGCCAGCAGTTCCCCGGGACTAGCGGGAGTGGGTGAGCAGTTCTTC. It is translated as CASSSPGLAGVGEQFF.

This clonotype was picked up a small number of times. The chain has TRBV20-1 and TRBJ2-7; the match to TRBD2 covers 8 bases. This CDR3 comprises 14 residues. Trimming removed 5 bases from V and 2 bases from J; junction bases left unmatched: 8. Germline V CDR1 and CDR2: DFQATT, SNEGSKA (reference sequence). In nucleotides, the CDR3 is TGCAGTGCTGAAGATACTAGCGGAGCCTACGAGCAGTACTTC. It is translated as CSAEDTSGAYEQYF.

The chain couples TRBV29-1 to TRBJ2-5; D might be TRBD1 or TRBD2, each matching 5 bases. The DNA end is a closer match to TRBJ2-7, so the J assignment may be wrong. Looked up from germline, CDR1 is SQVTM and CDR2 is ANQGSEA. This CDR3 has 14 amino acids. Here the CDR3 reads CSVELGDGSYEQYF. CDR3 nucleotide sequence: TGCAGCGTGGAGTTGGGGGACGGCTCCTACGAGCAGTACTTC.

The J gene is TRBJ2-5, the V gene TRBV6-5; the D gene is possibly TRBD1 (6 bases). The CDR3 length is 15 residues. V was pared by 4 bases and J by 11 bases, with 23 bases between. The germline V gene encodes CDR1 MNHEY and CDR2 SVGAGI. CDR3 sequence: CASSSQDSKPGEQYF. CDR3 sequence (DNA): TGTGCCAGCAGTTCCCAGGACAGCAAGCCGGGTGAGCAGTACTTC.

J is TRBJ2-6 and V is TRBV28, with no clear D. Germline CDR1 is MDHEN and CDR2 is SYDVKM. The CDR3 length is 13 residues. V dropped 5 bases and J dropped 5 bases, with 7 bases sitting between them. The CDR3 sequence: CASSPFRANVLTF. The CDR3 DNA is TGTGCCAGCAGTCCCTTCCGGGCCAACGTCCTGACTTTC.

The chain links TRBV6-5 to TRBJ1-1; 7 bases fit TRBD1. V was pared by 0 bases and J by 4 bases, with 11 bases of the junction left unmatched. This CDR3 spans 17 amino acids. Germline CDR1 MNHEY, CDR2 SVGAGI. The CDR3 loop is CASSYSRTGVLSTEAFF. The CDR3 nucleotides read TGTGCCAGCAGTTACTCGAGAACAGGGGTATTGAGCACTGAAGCTTTCTTT.

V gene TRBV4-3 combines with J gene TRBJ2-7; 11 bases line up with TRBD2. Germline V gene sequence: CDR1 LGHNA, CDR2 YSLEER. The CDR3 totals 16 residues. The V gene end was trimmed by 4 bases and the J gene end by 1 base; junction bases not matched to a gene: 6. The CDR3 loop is CASSPSASGRSYEQYF. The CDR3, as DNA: TGCGCCAGCAGCCCCTCTGCTAGCGGGAGGTCCTACGAGCAGTACTTC.